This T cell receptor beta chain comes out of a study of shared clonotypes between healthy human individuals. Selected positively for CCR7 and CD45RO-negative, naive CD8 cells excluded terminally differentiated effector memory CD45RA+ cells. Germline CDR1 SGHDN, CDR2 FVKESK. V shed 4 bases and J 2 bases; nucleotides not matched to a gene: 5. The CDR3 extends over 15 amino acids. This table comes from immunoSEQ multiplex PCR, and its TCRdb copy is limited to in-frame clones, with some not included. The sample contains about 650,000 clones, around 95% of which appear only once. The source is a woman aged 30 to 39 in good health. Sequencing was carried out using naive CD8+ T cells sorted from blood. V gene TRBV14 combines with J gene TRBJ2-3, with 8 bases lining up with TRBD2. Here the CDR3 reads CASSLLAGLTDTQYF. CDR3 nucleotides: TGTGCCAGCAGCCTTCTAGCGGGCCTCACAGATACGCAGTATTTT.